The 24 T cell receptor beta chains below were found in one sample sequenced in a study of brain T cells in children with intractable seizures. The protocol was immunoSEQ multiplex PCR, while the TCRdb copy is restricted to in-frame clones and leaves out a portion. Of roughly 69,000 clones listed, approximately 94% are singletons. This sample comprised peripheral blood, obtained at surgery. The receptors were sampled from a boy younger than two with focal cortical dysplasia and intractable seizures.

The rearrangement uses TRBV9 and TRBJ2-3; no clear D gene. The germline V and J ends were trimmed by 0 bases and 0 bases, with 5 bases remaining between them. This CDR3 has 14 amino acids. Germline V gene sequence: CDR1 SGDLS, CDR2 YYNGEE. This CDR3 reads CASSVEASTDTQYF. As DNA, the CDR3 is TGTGCCAGCAGCGTAGAGGCCAGCACAGATACGCAGTATTTT.

The chain is built from TRBV4-1 and TRBJ1-1; D ambiguous. Germline V gene sequence: CDR1 MGHRA, CDR2 YSYEKL. Trimming removed 3 bases from V and 1 base from J, with 9 bases in between. CDR3 length equals 14 residues. The DNA of the CDR3 is TGCGCCAGCAGCCATATGTGGGAGAACACTGAAGCTTTCTTT. Encoded protein: CASSHMWENTEAFF.

The rearrangement links TRBV4-3 to TRBJ2-1; D might be TRBD1 (6 bases). V dropped 0 bases and J dropped 6 bases, with 12 bases sitting between them. The CDR3 has 15 amino acids. CDR1 and CDR2 from the germline V gene are LGHNA and YSLEER. CDR3 in DNA: TGCGCCAGCAGCCAAGACTCAGGGGCGGGCAATGAGCAGTTCTTC. Its protein is CASSQDSGAGNEQFF.

The chain is built from TRBV28 and TRBJ1-1, with D perhaps matching TRBD1 (5 bases). Germline CDR1 is MDHEN and CDR2 is SYDVKM. CDR3 length equals 14 residues. V shed 7 bases and J shed 4 bases, with 16 bases lying between them. CDR3 loop: CASTSQVVLTEAFF. The CDR3, as DNA: TGTGCCAGCACTTCACAGGTGGTTCTCACTGAAGCTTTCTTT.

CDR3 coding DNA: TGTGCCAGCAGTCAAAACTACGAGCAGTACTTC. Translating it yields CASSQNYEQYF. This sequence joins TRBV6-2 or TRBV6-3 and TRBJ2-7; D call uncertain. This CDR3 is 11 amino acids long. In germline, CDR1 is MNHEY, CDR2 SVGEGT. V lost 5 bases and J 3 bases, leaving 5 bases between the germline ends.

The rearrangement uses TRBV2 and TRBJ2-2; possibly TRBD1 for D (6 bases). Germline CDR1 and CDR2: SNHLY and FYNNEI. The CDR3 covers 14 residues. V lost 6 bases and J lost 7, with 15 bases in between. CDR3 amino acids: CASRGADSHGELFF. The DNA of the CDR3 is TGTGCCAGCAGGGGGGCTGACAGCCACGGGGAGCTGTTTTTT.

About this clone: Relative to the germline gene, one junction end is altered; a read error may explain this. The gene calls are TRBV7-9 and TRBJ2-7; D might be TRBD1 (6 bases). CDR3 size: 13 residues. Germline V gene sequence: CDR1 SEHNR, CDR2 FQNEAQ (reference sequence). CDR3 in amino acids: CASSLDGRQALGF. The CDR3 region has the DNA TGTGCCAGCAGCTTAGACGGTAGACAGGCTCTGGGCTTC.

This clone was recorded once. DNA for the CDR3: TGTGCCAGCAGCTCCCGCGTCGGGCAAGAGACCCAGTACTTC. Its translation is CASSSRVGQETQYF. The rearrangement joins TRBV7-8 to TRBJ2-5; D ambiguous. Germline V gives CDR1 SGHVS, CDR2 FQNEAQ. The CDR3 length is 14 residues. The V end was cut by 4 bases, the J end by 2 bases, with 11 bases between.

This chain links TRBV29-1 with TRBJ1-3; D gene ambiguous. V gave up 2 bases and J gave up 1 base, with 6 bases separating them. The V gene's germline CDR1 is SQVTM and CDR2 ANQGSEA. CDR3 length: 13 amino acids. The CDR3 region is CSVEQQSGNTIYF. CDR3 bases: TGCAGCGTTGAACAACAATCTGGAAACACCATATATTTT.

The V call is TRBV6-1, the J call TRBJ1-2, with D possibly matching TRBD1 (5 bases). Per the germline V gene, CDR1 is MNHNS and CDR2 is SASEGT. Trimming removed 2 bases from V and 2 bases from J, with 9 bases in between. This CDR3 spans 14 amino acids. The CDR3 nucleotides read TGTGCCAGCAGTGAATTTGGGGACAACTATGGCTACACCTTC. Its translation: CASSEFGDNYGYTF.

This clone has just one count. The rearrangement links TRBV4-1 to TRBJ2-1; 7 bases align to TRBD2. Germline V CDR1 and CDR2: MGHRA, YSYEKL. The CDR3 length is 15 residues. V lost 4 bases and J lost 6; bases outside the gene matches: 9. For the CDR3, the DNA is TGCGCCAGCAGCCTCATACTAGCGCCGGCCAATGAGCAGTTCTTC. Translating gives CASSLILAPANEQFF.

Here the CDR3 DNA reads TGTGCCATCAGTGAGAGGTGGCCTAATCAGCCCCAGCATTTT. Translated, it gives CAISERWPNQPQHF. The genes are TRBV10-3 and TRBJ1-5; D is unresolved. V was clipped by 2 bases and J by 4 bases, with 9 bases between them. This CDR3 is 14 amino acids long. The germline CDR1 and CDR2 sequences are ENHRY and SYGVKD.

This rearrangement joins TRBV19 to TRBJ2-7, with 12 nucleotides matching TRBD2. CDR1 is LNHDA and CDR2 is SQIVND in the germline V gene (reference sequence). The CDR3 totals 14 residues. The V segment lost 4 bases and the J segment 5 bases; nucleotides outside the gene matches: 3. The CDR3 spells CASSTLAGGDEQYF. Here the CDR3 DNA reads TGTGCCAGTAGTACTCTAGCGGGAGGGGACGAGCAGTACTTC. The variable domain in full, with the rest retrieved from reference TRBV19 and TRBJ2-7, is DGGITQSPKYLFRKEGQNVTLSCEQNLNHDAMYWYRQDPGQGLRLIYYSQIVNDFQKGDIAEGYSVSREKKESFPLTVTSAQKNPTAFYLCASSTLAGGDEQYFGPGTRLTVT.

This chain uses TRBV4-1 with TRBJ2-5; the match to TRBD2 covers 10 bases. Per germline, CDR1 MGHRA and CDR2 YSYEKL. After removal of 4 bases from V and 4 bases from J, the junction contained 0 bases not matched to a gene. This CDR3 has 13 amino acids. CDR3 sequence: CASSRLAGETQYF. Written as DNA, the CDR3 is TGCGCCAGCAGCCGACTAGCGGGAGAGACCCAGTACTTC.

The gene calls are TRBV7-6 and TRBJ2-2; 7 nucleotides agree with TRBD2. Germline V gene sequence: CDR1 SGHVS, CDR2 FNYEAQ. V was pared by 4 bases and J by 0 bases, with 5 bases of the junction left unmatched. The CDR3 consists of 16 residues. The CDR3: CASSSLSGANTGELFF. CDR3 coding DNA: TGTGCCAGCAGCTCCCTGAGCGGGGCGAACACCGGGGAGCTGTTTTTT.

The chain is built from TRBV7-7 and TRBJ2-5, with 10 positions matching TRBD2. Germline lookup yields CDR1 SSHAT and CDR2 FNYEAQ (reference sequence). V shed 5 bases, J shed 4 bases, and the junction held 10 bases outside the gene matches. This CDR3 region has 16 residues. CDR3 protein: CASSIRTSGKGETQYF. The CDR3 DNA is TGTGCCAGCAGCATAAGGACTAGCGGCAAGGGAGAGACCCAGTACTTC.

V usage is TRBV25-1 and J usage is TRBJ2-7, with 10 bases lining up with TRBD1. Germline V gene sequence: CDR1 MGHDK, CDR2 SYGVNS. V was pared by 3 bases and J by 3 bases, with 2 bases of the junction left unmatched. This CDR3 spans 14 amino acids. CDR3 protein: CASSDGTGDYEQYF. As DNA, the CDR3 is TGTGCCAGCAGTGATGGGACAGGGGACTACGAGCAGTACTTC.

In DNA, the CDR3 is TGTGCCAGCCGCAGGGGGCTATCAGAGACCCAGTACTTC. Its translation is CASRRGLSETQYF. The chain recombines TRBV6-5 with TRBJ2-5; 8 positions match TRBD1. The CDR3 covers 13 residues. Germline-derived CDR1 and CDR2 are MNHEY and SVGAGI. With 8 bases clipped from V and 4 bases from J, the junction kept 6 bases outside the gene matches.

The chain carries TRBV12-5 and TRBJ1-2, with D maybe TRBD1 (6 bases). Germline CDR1 reads LGHNT; CDR2 reads FRNRAP. V gave up 0 bases and J gave up 4 bases, with 15 bases separating them. The CDR3 consists of 16 residues. CDR3 protein: CASGLVLRQGSYGYTF. The DNA of the CDR3 is TGTGCTAGTGGTTTGGTACTTAGGCAGGGGAGCTATGGCTACACCTTC.

V gene TRBV7-6 combines with J gene TRBJ2-1; 10 bases agree with TRBD2. The CDR3 is 16 residues long. The V gene end was trimmed by 4 bases and the J gene end by 5 bases; junction bases not matched to a gene: 8. Germline V gene data show CDR1 as SGHVS and CDR2 as FNYEAQ. CDR3 nucleotide sequence: TGTGCCAGCAGCTGTCATGCTAGCGGGAGTCACAATGAGCAGTTCTTC. It codes for CASSCHASGSHNEQFF. Full variable domain (remainder filled in from reference TRBV7-6 and TRBJ2-1): GAGVSQSPRYKVTKRGQDVALRCDPISGHVSLYWYRQALGQGPEFLTYFNYEAQQDKSGLPNDRFSAERPEGSISTLTIQRTEQRDSAMYRCASSCHASGSHNEQFFGPGTRLTVL.

This clone was seen a few times. The chain links TRBV19 to TRBJ2-1; 8 nucleotides agree with TRBD1. With 7 bases clipped from V and 9 bases from J, the junction kept 14 bases outside the gene matches. The CDR3 loop spans 15 amino acids. Germline values: CDR1 LNHDA, CDR2 SQIVND (reference sequence). This CDR3 reads CASTRTGPKGGEQFF. Here the CDR3 DNA reads TGTGCCAGTACCCGGACAGGGCCCAAGGGGGGTGAGCAGTTCTTC.

The chain has TRBV24-1 and TRBJ2-5; either TRBD1 or TRBD2 may fit D (5 bases each). With 3 bases removed from V and 4 bases from J, the gap between germline ends came to 11 bases. Germline V lookup: CDR1 KGHDR, CDR2 SFDVKD. The CDR3 is 14 residues long. The CDR3 sequence is CATSDPTGGETQYF. The CDR3 coding sequence is TGTGCCACCAGTGATCCTACAGGAGGAGAGACCCAGTACTTC.

Points on this clone: Other DNA sequences in the same sample also yield this CDR3. The gene calls are TRBV5-1 and TRBJ2-7; maybe TRBD1 (6 bases). Germline assignment: CDR1 SGHRS and CDR2 YFSETQ. Between the trimmed V and J ends, which lost 5 bases and 2 bases, there was a span of 14 bases. This CDR3 has 14 amino acids. In nucleotides, the CDR3 is TGCGCCAGCAGTTTAGGAACAGGGACCTACGAGCAGTACTTC. It codes for CASSLGTGTYEQYF.

The chain uses TRBV6-1 and TRBJ1-1, with no clear D. The germline CDR1 and CDR2 sequences are MNHNS and SASEGT. The CDR3 is 12 residues long. Trimming pared 2 bases from V and 3 bases from J, leaving 4 bases between. Here the CDR3 DNA reads TGTGCCAGCAGTGAACAATACACTGAAGCTTTCTTT. This codes for CASSEQYTEAFF.